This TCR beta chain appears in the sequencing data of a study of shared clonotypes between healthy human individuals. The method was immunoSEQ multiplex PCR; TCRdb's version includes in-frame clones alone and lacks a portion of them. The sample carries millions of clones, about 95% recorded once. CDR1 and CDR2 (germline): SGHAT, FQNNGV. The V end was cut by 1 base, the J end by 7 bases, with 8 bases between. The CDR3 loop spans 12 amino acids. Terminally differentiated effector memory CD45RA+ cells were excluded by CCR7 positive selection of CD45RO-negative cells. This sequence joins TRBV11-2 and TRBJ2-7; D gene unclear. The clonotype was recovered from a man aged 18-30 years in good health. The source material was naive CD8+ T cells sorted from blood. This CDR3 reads CASSLVGQEQYF. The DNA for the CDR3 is TGTGCCAGCAGCTTAGTAGGGCAAGAGCAGTACTTC.